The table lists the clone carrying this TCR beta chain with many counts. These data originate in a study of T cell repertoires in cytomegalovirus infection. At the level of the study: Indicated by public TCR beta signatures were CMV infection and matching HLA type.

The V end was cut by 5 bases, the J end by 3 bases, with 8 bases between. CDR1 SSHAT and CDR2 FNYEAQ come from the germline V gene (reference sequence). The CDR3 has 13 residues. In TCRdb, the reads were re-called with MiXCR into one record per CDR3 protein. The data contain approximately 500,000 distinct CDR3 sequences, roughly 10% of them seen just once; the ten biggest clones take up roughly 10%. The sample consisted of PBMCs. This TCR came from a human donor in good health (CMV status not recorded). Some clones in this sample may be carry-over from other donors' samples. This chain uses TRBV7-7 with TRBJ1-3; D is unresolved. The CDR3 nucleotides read TGTGCCAGCAGCCCTATGAATGGAAACACCATATATTTT. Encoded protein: CASSPMNGNTIYF.